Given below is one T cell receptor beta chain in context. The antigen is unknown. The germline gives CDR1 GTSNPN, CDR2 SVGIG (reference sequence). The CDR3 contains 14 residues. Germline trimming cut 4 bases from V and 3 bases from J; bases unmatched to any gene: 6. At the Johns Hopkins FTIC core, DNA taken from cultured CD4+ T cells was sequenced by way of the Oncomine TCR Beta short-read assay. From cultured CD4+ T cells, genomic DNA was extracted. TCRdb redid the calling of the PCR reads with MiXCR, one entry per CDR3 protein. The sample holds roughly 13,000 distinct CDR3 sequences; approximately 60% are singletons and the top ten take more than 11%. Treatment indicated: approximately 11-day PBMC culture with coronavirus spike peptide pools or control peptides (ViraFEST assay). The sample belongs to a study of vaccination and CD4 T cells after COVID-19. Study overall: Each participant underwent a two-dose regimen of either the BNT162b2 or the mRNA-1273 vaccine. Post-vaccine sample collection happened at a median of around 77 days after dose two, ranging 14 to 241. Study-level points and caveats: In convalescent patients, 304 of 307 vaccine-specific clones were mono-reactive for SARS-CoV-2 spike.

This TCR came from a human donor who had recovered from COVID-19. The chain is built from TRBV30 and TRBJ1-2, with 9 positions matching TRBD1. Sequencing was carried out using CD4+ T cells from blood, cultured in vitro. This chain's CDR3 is CAWILQGADYGYTF. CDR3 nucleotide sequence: TGTGCCTGGATCCTACAGGGGGCCGACTATGGCTACACCTTC.